Below, one T cell receptor beta chain is given with its context. Antigen: not known. These data originate in a study of radiotherapy plus CTLA-4 blockade in lung cancer. Turning to the study itself: Objective responses were seen in over 15% of patients, disease control in over 25%. General observations from the study: TCR clones of tumor origin grew in blood after radiotherapy plus ipilimumab.

Looked up from germline, CDR1 is MNHNY and CDR2 is SVGAGI (reference sequence). The CDR3 sequence is 14 residues long. Deletions cut 5 bases from V and 5 bases from J, with 16 bases between. Using immunoSEQ multiplex PCR, the repertoire was profiled, and TCRdb retains in-frame clones only, with some absent. The sample comprises roughly 92,000 clones, 70% to 90% of which are singletons, and more than 2% rests with the top ten. The chain is built from TRBV6-6 and TRBJ2-7; a weak D match, TRBD2 (5 bases). This material consisted of peripheral blood, taken from a patient treated with radiotherapy plus ipilimumab. The source is a human donor with non-small cell lung cancer who had a partial response to radiotherapy plus ipilimumab. CDR3 in DNA: TGTGCCAGCAGTAACGAAGGTACTAGGCACGAGCAGTACTTC. This encodes CASSNEGTRHEQYF.